Listed below are T cell receptor beta chains from one sample, sequenced in a study of beta chain features in type 1 diabetes. The data were produced by immunoSEQ multiplex PCR, yet TCRdb's version contains in-frame clones alone and is incomplete. The sample includes 300,000 to 350,000 clones, 9.3% seen only once; the top ten take about 1%. Sequences were obtained from central memory CD4+ T cells from blood. These receptors originate from a man in his thirties or forties with type 1 diabetes. The CDR3 runs from the conserved cysteine through the conserved F or W. A D gene is named only where the DNA matches it firmly. Size values are once, few and many counts, or a class for expanded clones, and some rows have none.

D: NA
V: TRBV9
J: TRBJ2-3
size: many
DNA: TGTGCCAGCAGCGTAGATGCTAGAAACACAGATACGCAGTATTTT
CDR3: CASSVDARNTDTQYF

D: TRBD1
V: TRBV15
J: TRBJ2-1
size: few
DNA: TGTGCCACCAGCAGAACGTCAGGGGGCTCCTACAATGAGCAGTTCTTC
CDR3: CATSRTSGGSYNEQFF

D: TRBD1
V: TRBV30
J: TRBJ1-6
size: NA
DNA: TGTGCCTGGAGCAGGGGGCGGGCACCCCTCCACTTT
CDR3: CAWSRGRAPLHF

D: NA
V: TRBV9
J: TRBJ1-2
size: few
DNA: TGTGCCAGCAGCGTAGGGCCTCACCCTAACTATGGCTACACCTTC
CDR3: CASSVGPHPNYGYTF

D: TRBD1
V: TRBV7-8
J: TRBJ1-2
size: few
DNA: TGTGCCAGCAGCCACAAAACGCTCAGGGGGCCCGAAGGCTACACCTTC
CDR3: CASSHKTLRGPEGYTF

D: TRBD1
V: TRBV30
J: TRBJ2-7
size: few
DNA: TGTGCCTGGAATCCGGGACAGGTCTACGAGCAGTACTTC
CDR3: CAWNPGQVYEQYF

D: TRBD1
V: TRBV27
J: TRBJ1-6
size: NA
DNA: TGTGCCAGCAGTTTACAGGGGGGAGGCAACACCTATAATTCACCCCTCCACTTT
CDR3: CASSLQGGGNTYNSPLHF

D: TRBD1
V: TRBV6-6
J: TRBJ1-4
size: few
DNA: TGTGCCAGCAGTTACTCGGGGGACAGTCGCGGTGAAAAACTGTTTTTT
CDR3: CASSYSGDSRGEKLFF

D: TRBD1
V: TRBV5-4
J: TRBJ1-2
size: many
DNA: TGTGCCAGCAGCCTCGACAGGACAGGGAGCGGCTACACCTTC
CDR3: CASSLDRTGSGYTF

D: NA
V: TRBV29-1
J: TRBJ2-3
size: few
DNA: TGCAGCGCTGAGGCCCCTGCCACAGATACGCAGTATTTT
CDR3: CSAEAPATDTQYF

D: TRBD2
V: TRBV28
J: TRBJ2-7
size: NA
DNA: TGTGCCAGCAGTTTTATCCCGGGGGGAACCTACGAGCAGTACTTC
CDR3: CASSFIPGGTYEQYF

D: NA
V: TRBV21-1
J: TRBJ1-1
size: NA
DNA: TGTGCCAGCAGCAAAGCGGGACTGACCATGAACACTGAAGCTTTCTTT
CDR3: CASSKAGLTMNTEAFF

D: TRBD1
V: TRBV6-6
J: TRBJ2-1
size: few
DNA: TGTGCCAGCAGTTACCAGACAGGGTACCTGGGGGAGCAGTTCTTC
CDR3: CASSYQTGYLGEQFF

D: NA
V: TRBV18
J: TRBJ2-5
size: many
DNA: TGTGCCAGCTCCTCAGGTGGAGAGACCCAGTACTTC
CDR3: CASSSGGETQYF

D: NA
V: TRBV10-2
J: TRBJ1-5
size: NA
DNA: TGCGCCAGCAGCGGGGCTCGGCAGCCCCAGCATTTT
CDR3: CASSGARQPQHF

D: NA
V: TRBV20-1
J: TRBJ1-3
size: NA
DNA: TGCAGTGCTGCCGTAGGAAACACCATATATTTT
CDR3: CSAAVGNTIYF

D: NA
V: TRBV20-1
J: TRBJ2-3
size: few
DNA: TGCAGTGCTAATACAGGGGATACGCAGTATTTT
CDR3: CSANTGDTQYF

D: TRBD1
V: TRBV7-2
J: TRBJ1-5
size: few
DNA: TGTGCCAGCAGCTTCGGACAGGGGGGATCCAATCAGCCCCAGCATTTT
CDR3: CASSFGQGGSNQPQHF

D: NA
V: TRBV5-5
J: TRBJ1-5
size: NA
DNA: TGTGCCAGCAGCGCAACAGGGAGTAGCAATCAGCCCCAGCATTTT
CDR3: CASSATGSSNQPQHF

D: NA
V: TRBV11-2
J: TRBJ2-7
size: NA
DNA: TGTGCCAGCAGCCGGAACAGGGACGGCTACGAGCAGTACTTC
CDR3: CASSRNRDGYEQYF

D: TRBD1
V: TRBV5-1
J: TRBJ1-6
size: few
DNA: TGCGCCAGCAGCTCGGCCGGGACAGATAATTCACCCCTCCACTTT
CDR3: CASSSAGTDNSPLHF

D: TRBD1
V: TRBV2
J: TRBJ2-7
size: many
DNA: TGTGCCAGCAGCCCCTCGACAGGGGACGAGCAGTACTTC
CDR3: CASSPSTGDEQYF

D: NA
V: TRBV29-1
J: TRBJ2-5
size: many
DNA: TGCAGCGTCGGCCCCTCAGAGACCCAGTACTTC
CDR3: CSVGPSETQYF

D: TRBD1
V: TRBV4-3
J: TRBJ2-7
size: few
DNA: TGCGCCAGCAGCCAACGAACAGGGGGGACCTCCTACGAGCAGTACTTC
CDR3: CASSQRTGGTSYEQYF

D: NA
V: TRBV11-3
J: TRBJ2-2
size: few
DNA: TGTGCCAGCAGCCTGGGGCCCGGCATCGAGCTGTTTTTT
CDR3: CASSLGPGIELFF

D: TRBD2
V: TRBV9
J: TRBJ2-4
size: few
DNA: TGTGCCAGCAGCGTATCCCCCGGGGGGGGGTCCAAAAACATTCAGTACTTC
CDR3: CASSVSPGGGSKNIQYF

D: TRBD1
V: TRBV9
J: TRBJ2-2
size: NA
DNA: TGTGCCAGCACAAGGGGGCTCACGAACACCGGGGAGCTGTTTTTT
CDR3: CASTRGLTNTGELFF

D: TRBD2
V: TRBV7-2
J: TRBJ2-5
size: NA
DNA: TGTGCCAGCAGCCCTGGAGAGTTAGCGGGGTCTTTGGAGACCCAGTACTTC
CDR3: CASSPGELAGSLETQYF

D: NA
V: TRBV30
J: TRBJ1-2
size: NA
DNA: TGTGCCTGGAGTGTATGGACGGGTAATCAACGGGACTCCGGCTACACCTTC
CDR3: CAWSVWTGNQRDSGYTF

D: NA
V: TRBV28
J: TRBJ1-5
size: NA
DNA: TGTGCCAGCAGTCCGATGGGAATCCTGAGCAATCAGCCCCAGCATTTT
CDR3: CASSPMGILSNQPQHF

D: NA
V: TRBV29-1
J: TRBJ1-2
size: NA
DNA: TGCAGCGTCGAGGGGAGTACTTCCTATGGCTACACCTTC
CDR3: CSVEGSTSYGYTF

D: NA
V: TRBV30
J: TRBJ1-5
size: NA
DNA: TGTGCCTGGGCTGTTCAGGGCAATCAGCCCCAGCATTTT
CDR3: CAWAVQGNQPQHF

D: TRBD2
V: TRBV5-1
J: TRBJ2-5
size: NA
DNA: TGCGCCAGCAGCTTGCTCGAAGCGGGGCGAGAGACCCAGTACTTC
CDR3: CASSLLEAGRETQYF

D: NA
V: TRBV19
J: TRBJ1-1
size: NA
DNA: TGTGCCAGTAGTATGAATGCAGGGATGAACACTGAAGCTTTCTTT
CDR3: CASSMNAGMNTEAFF

D: NA
V: TRBV18
J: TRBJ1-3
size: few
DNA: TGTGCCAGCTCACCGAAAGATGGTAACTCTGGAAACACCATATATTTT
CDR3: CASSPKDGNSGNTIYF

D: TRBD2
V: TRBV11-2
J: TRBJ2-7
size: few
DNA: TGTGCCAGCAGCTTAGAAGGAGCGGGGTCCTCCTACGAGCAGTACTTC
CDR3: CASSLEGAGSSYEQYF